This T cell receptor beta chain was identified in a study of blood T cells in healthy people across ages. The second PCR ran about 7 to 12 cycles with a sample-barcoded 5' primer and J-beta primers. Each CDR3 protein is one row after TCRdb ran MiXCR on the 5' RACE reads. The data contain around 1,700,000 distinct CDR3 sequences, approximately 28% of them singletons. In its sample, this clonotype was seen a few times. The clonotype comes from a woman in her thirties in good health. Sequencing was carried out using blood.

The CDR3 protein is CSVTTGTPYNEQFF. Here the CDR3 DNA reads TGCAGCGTTACGACCGGGACTCCCTACAATGAGCAGTTCTTC. The rearrangement uses TRBV29-1 and TRBJ2-1, with D tentatively TRBD2 (6 bases). V was cut by 5 bases and J by 2 bases, with 13 bases left in between. The CDR3 is made up of 14 amino acids. Germline V gene sequence: CDR1 SQVTM, CDR2 ANQGSEA.